The 21 T cell receptor beta chains presented below share a single source sample, sequenced in a study of T cells in Graves' hyperthyroidism and ophthalmopathy. Amplification yielded TCR beta CDR3 regions, with RNA transcripts as the source. First-round RT-PCR targeting the TCR CDR3 was performed with the HTBI primer set. TCRdb fed the multiplex PCR reads into MiXCR, producing one record per CDR3 protein. The sample has some 500,000 distinct CDR3 sequences, around 22% seen once; the top ten hold approximately 10%. Material for sequencing was blood. These receptors originate from a woman younger than 45 with Graves' ophthalmopathy.

This chain connects TRBV12-3 or TRBV12-4 to TRBJ1-2, with 8 positions matching TRBD1. The CDR3 runs to 14 residues. Unmatched junction bases numbered 5, after V lost 6 bases and J lost 2 bases. The CDR3 reads CASRQGAENYGYTF. CDR3 nucleotide sequence: TGTGCCAGCAGGCAGGGGGCTGAGAACTATGGCTACACCTTC.

With regard to this clonotype: A much larger clonotype is one base distant, so this may be a read error. The chain uses TRBV6-5 and TRBJ2-3; tentatively, D is TRBD2 (5 bases). The CDR3 extends over 14 amino acids. The germline V gene has CDR1 MNHEY and CDR2 SVGAGI. As DNA, the CDR3 is TGTGCCAGCAGTTTCGGGCCTAGCACAGATACGCGGTATTTT. Its protein product is CASSFGPSTDTRYF.

Details on this clonotype: A much larger clone differs from this one at a single base, so this may be a read error. The rearrangement uses TRBV29-1 and TRBJ2-7, with unresolved D. In germline, CDR1 is SQVTM, CDR2 ANQGSEA. This CDR3 is 15 amino acids long. CDR3 sequence reads: CSATSRPAPAYGQYF. Written as DNA, the CDR3 is TGCAGCGCCACGAGCCGGCCAGCGCCGGCCTACGGGCAGTACTTC.

There are many counts of this clonotype. The chain couples TRBV4-3 to TRBJ2-7, with D maybe TRBD2 (7 bases). Germline V gene lookup returns CDR1 LGHNA and CDR2 YSLEER. Between the trimmed V and J ends, which lost 3 bases and 5 bases, there was a span of 17 bases. This CDR3 spans 15 amino acids. CDR3 DNA sequence: TGCGCCAGCAGCCATGGGGGGGGGCTTTTGGACGAGCAGTACTTC. Its protein is CASSHGGGLLDEQYF.

This clonotype was seen repeatedly, ten times or more. The genes are TRBV29-1 and TRBJ2-2, with 14 positions matching TRBD2. The V segment lost 7 bases and the J segment 4 bases; nucleotides outside the gene matches: 2. The V gene's germline CDR1 is SQVTM and CDR2 ANQGSEA. The CDR3 covers 14 residues. The CDR3 DNA reads TGCAGCGGAGGACTAGCGGGGGGCACCGGGGAGCTGTTTTTT. The encoded protein is CSGGLAGGTGELFF.

This clonotype was seen ten or more times. The chain links TRBV29-1 to TRBJ2-7; D may correspond to TRBD1 or TRBD2 (6 bases each). Looked up from germline, CDR1 is SQVTM and CDR2 is ANQGSEA. The length of the CDR3 is 15 residues. Trimming took 7 bases from V and 0 from J, leaving 19 bases between them. The CDR3 DNA sequence: TGCAGCGCCTCAAGGGGGGCAGGGAACTCCTACGAGCAGTACTTC. Its translation is CSASRGAGNSYEQYF.

V usage is TRBV15 and J usage is TRBJ1-5; possibly TRBD1 for D (6 bases). The germline V gene has CDR1 LNHNV and CDR2 YYDKDF (reference sequence). The CDR3 loop spans 12 amino acids. Trimming shortened V by 3 bases and J by 15 bases, and 15 bases separated the two germline ends. CDR3 sequence: CATSREGDGAHF. Here the CDR3 DNA reads TGTGCCACCAGCAGGGAGGGGGACGGGGCGCATTTT.

This clonotype was observed many times. The V gene is TRBV3-1, the J gene TRBJ2-7; 9 bases align to TRBD1. The germline CDR1 and CDR2 sequences are LGHDT and YNNKEL (reference sequence). V was clipped by 3 bases and J by 4 bases; unmatched bases: 4. The CDR3 is 14 residues long. The CDR3 is CASSHLTGGYEQYF. The CDR3 DNA is TGTGCCAGCAGCCATTTGACAGGGGGGTACGAGCAGTACTTC.

This clonotype has a count of ten or more. This sequence joins TRBV28 and TRBJ1-1; D unresolved. The CDR3 is 15 amino acids. CDR1 is MDHEN, CDR2 SYDVKM, per germline. Between the trimmed V and J ends, which lost 7 bases and 5 bases, there was a span of 20 bases. The CDR3 region has the DNA TGTGCCAGCAACTCTGGCGGGGAAGGAGGTACTGAAGCTTTCTTT. It specifies CASNSGGEGGTEAFF.

This clonotype was observed at least ten times. This chain uses TRBV6-5 with TRBJ2-5; TRBD2 agrees at 13 bases. CDR1 and CDR2 from the germline V gene are MNHEY and SVGAGI. V gave up 0 bases and J gave up 2 bases; unmatched junction bases: 0. The CDR3 contains 16 residues. The CDR3 spells CASSYSTSGGQETQYF. The CDR3 DNA reads as TGTGCCAGCAGTTACTCGACTAGCGGGGGGCAAGAGACCCAGTACTTC.

The chain recombines TRBV12-3 or TRBV12-4 with TRBJ2-2; D is possibly TRBD2 (6 bases). CDR3 length equals 13 residues. Trimming cost V 6 bases and J 7 bases, with 12 bases left between them. Here the CDR3 DNA reads TGTGCCAGCAGGACCACTAGCATCGGGGAGCTGTTTTTT. Its translation is CASRTTSIGELFF.

This clonotype was seen only a few times. The CDR3 sequence: CATSDLRRTGGGYTF. The DNA for the CDR3 is TGTGCCACCAGTGACCTCCGTAGGACAGGGGGTGGCTACACCTTC. This chain uses TRBV24-1 with TRBJ1-2; TRBD1 aligns across 10 bases. This CDR3 comprises 15 residues. Losses at the gene ends were 4 bases for V and 7 bases for J; bases not matched to a gene: 8. Germline lookup yields CDR1 KGHDR and CDR2 SFDVKD.

The genes are TRBV28 and TRBJ2-7; 7 bases match TRBD2. Trimming at V came to 8 bases and at J to 12 bases, leaving 7 bases not matched to a gene. The CDR3 runs to 10 residues. Germline lookup yields CDR1 MDHEN and CDR2 SYDVKM. CDR3 bases: TGTGCCAGCGGATGGACTAGTAGGTACTTC. Its protein is CASGWTSRYF.

About this clonotype: A read error may produce the germline difference seen at one junction end. V gene TRBV7-9 combines with J gene TRBJ2-5; the D is unclear. The CDR3 is 11 amino acids. The V gene's germline CDR1 is SEHNR and CDR2 FQNEAQ (reference sequence). In DNA, the CDR3 is TGTGCCAGCAGCTTAAAGCAGGTCGTGGACTTC. It translates to CASSLKQVVDF.

The sample holds many counts of this clonotype. This chain links TRBV11-2 with TRBJ2-7; TRBD2 is a possible D gene (5 bases). The CDR3 is 14 residues long. The germline CDR1 and CDR2 sequences are SGHAT and FQNNGV. Trimming removed 4 bases at V and 3 bases at J, with 13 bases between. The CDR3 sequence: CASSSGDLIYEQYF. The CDR3 DNA reads TGTGCCAGCAGCTCCGGGGATCTTATCTACGAGCAGTACTTC.

This clonotype was detected many times. This chain uses TRBV12-3 or TRBV12-4 with TRBJ1-3, with D possibly TRBD1 on 6 matching bases. V was trimmed by 5 bases and J by 0 bases, leaving 11 bases between them. This CDR3 spans 15 amino acids. The CDR3 region is CASSTRDISGNTIYF. CDR3 bases: TGTGCCAGCAGTACCCGGGACATCTCTGGAAACACCATATATTTT.

In its sample, this clonotype was seen many times. A read error may account for a junction end that differs from germline. The rearrangement joins TRBV20-1 to TRBJ1-1; unclear D gene. CDR1 and CDR2 from the germline V gene are DFQATT and SNEGSKA (reference sequence). This CDR3 is built from 14 residues. CDR3 residues: CSVREGRLNTEAFF. Written as DNA, the CDR3 is TGCAGTGTTAGAGAGGGCAGGTTGAACACTGAAGCTTTCTTT.

This clonotype showed up many times. The gene calls are TRBV20-1 and TRBJ2-5; 8 positions match TRBD2. Germline loops: CDR1 DFQATT, CDR2 SNEGSKA (reference sequence). Trimming cost V 1 base and J 1 base; bases outside gene matches: 8. The CDR3 is 16 residues long. CDR3 in amino acids: CSARAAGGGLQETQYF. The CDR3, as DNA: TGCAGTGCTAGAGCTGCCGGGGGGGGACTCCAAGAGACCCAGTACTTC.

This clonotype was seen at least ten times. The chain recombines TRBV20-1 with TRBJ1-2; D is unresolved. Germline values: CDR1 DFQATT, CDR2 SNEGSKA (reference sequence). V shed 6 bases and J shed 2 bases, with 13 bases lying between them. The CDR3 loop spans 13 amino acids. CDR3 loop: CSANLPGNYGYTF. The CDR3 coding sequence is TGCAGTGCAAATCTCCCGGGGAACTATGGCTACACCTTC.

This clonotype was counted a few times. The V call is TRBV12-3 or TRBV12-4, the J call TRBJ1-6; 7 nucleotides agree with TRBD1. The junction had 11 bases not matched to a gene; V was cut back by 5 bases and J by 10 bases. This CDR3 spans 15 amino acids. CDR3 region: CASSPGSTGESPLHF. The CDR3 bases are TGTGCCAGCAGTCCAGGCTCAACAGGGGAATCACCCCTCCACTTT.

This clonotype was counted many times. Here the CDR3 omits its conserved ending phenylalanine or tryptophan, so a read error is the likely source. V is TRBV28 and J is TRBJ1-2; tentative D call: TRBD1 (5 bases). V dropped 1 base and J dropped 2 bases, with 17 bases sitting between them. Germline V gene lookup returns CDR1 MDHEN and CDR2 SYDVKM. There are 17 residues in the CDR3. As DNA, the CDR3 is TGTGCCAGCAGTTTATATGGGACCGGACCCCTCAACTATGGCTACACCGTC. Its protein is CASSLYGTGPLNYGYTV.